Listed here are 25 T cell receptor beta chains from one sample, sequenced in a study of T cells in Graves' hyperthyroidism and ophthalmopathy. The source material, RNA transcripts, was used to amplify TCR beta CDR3 regions. The TCR CDR3 first-round RT-PCR relied on the HTBI primer set. TCRdb used MiXCR to reprocess the multiplex PCR reads, holding one entry per CDR3 protein. The sample holds about 400,000 distinct CDR3 sequences; 15% to 18% are singletons and the top ten take roughly 7.4%. Sequenced: blood. All receptors derive from a woman between 18 and 29 years old with Graves' hyperthyroidism.

Points on this clonotype: Possible read error: a much larger clone is one base away. The conserved phenylalanine or tryptophan is not found at the CDR3 terminus, so this likely reflects a read error. This sequence joins TRBV3-1 and TRBJ2-1; no definite D call. V was trimmed by 0 bases and J by 5 bases, leaving 14 bases between them. Germline CDR1 is LGHDT and CDR2 is YNNKEL (reference sequence). This CDR3 spans 16 amino acids. CDR3 DNA sequence: TGTGCCAGCAGCCAAGACCCCACGGGTAGCCACAATGAGCAGTTCCTC. Protein: CASSQDPTGSHNEQFL.

In its sample, this clonotype was seen many times. V gene TRBV27 combines with J gene TRBJ1-2; 8 nucleotides align to TRBD1. CDR3 length equals 17 residues. CDR1 and CDR2 from the germline V gene are MNHEY and SMNVEV (reference sequence). V lost 5 bases to trimming and J lost 4 bases; unmatched junction nucleotides: 15. The CDR3 spells CASSHDPPAGGGYGYTF. The DNA of the CDR3 is TGTGCCAGCAGTCACGATCCGCCCGCAGGGGGCGGCTATGGCTACACCTTC.

This clonotype was seen at least ten times. The chain is built from TRBV10-3 and TRBJ2-3, with 7 bases aligning to TRBD2. Germline values: CDR1 ENHRY, CDR2 SYGVKD. Trimming cost V 9 bases and J 1 base; bases outside gene matches: 7. The CDR3 consists of 14 residues. Here the CDR3 reads CAISPRGGTDTQYF. CDR3 coding DNA: TGTGCCATAAGTCCTCGGGGGGGCACAGATACGCAGTATTTT.

A few counts support this clonotype. This could be a read error, since a much larger clone is one nucleotide away. The genes are TRBV13 and TRBJ1-4; no firm D call. The CDR3 extends over 17 amino acids. V was cut by 2 bases and J by 3 bases, with 16 bases left in between. Germline V gene sequence: CDR1 PRHDT, CDR2 FYEKMQ (reference sequence). In DNA form, the CDR3 reads TGTGCCAGCAGCTTATTCGGAAAGGGAATGGCTAATGAAAAACTGTTTTTT. This gives the protein CASSLFGKGMANEKLFF.

The genes are TRBV7-2 and TRBJ2-1, with D perhaps TRBD2 (5 bases). Germline V gives CDR1 SGHTA, CDR2 FQGNSA. Trimming took off 5 bases at V and 9 bases at J, with 11 bases between the two ends. This CDR3 has 12 residues. Written as DNA, the CDR3 is TGTGCCAGCAGCAGAAGCGGAAGTGAGCAGTTCTTC. Translated: CASSRSGSEQFF.

This clonotype has a handful of counts. J is TRBJ1-4 and V is TRBV15; a weak D match, TRBD1 (5 bases). This CDR3 region has 15 residues. Trimming stripped 3 bases from V and 4 bases from J, with 12 bases between. Germline V gene sequence: CDR1 LNHNV, CDR2 YYDKDF (reference sequence). The CDR3 DNA reads TGTGCCACCAGCAGCGACCGGCAGGGTAATGAAAAACTGTTTTTT. Translation: CATSSDRQGNEKLFF.

This clonotype was observed at least ten times. J is TRBJ1-2 and V is TRBV5-1, with a weak D call TRBD1 (6 bases). The CDR3 spans 15 residues. Germline V gene lookup returns CDR1 SGHRS and CDR2 YFSETQ. Trimming pared 0 bases from V and 7 bases from J, leaving 16 bases between. CDR3 amino acids: CASSLGQAGVSGYTF. The CDR3 DNA is TGCGCCAGCAGCTTGGGACAGGCTGGAGTGTCTGGCTACACCTTC.

Note on this clonotype: This clone may be a read error of a much larger clone one base away. The V gene is TRBV27, the J gene TRBJ2-7, with a weak D call TRBD1 (6 bases). Germline values: CDR1 MNHEY, CDR2 SMNVEV (reference sequence). The CDR3 contains 14 residues. The CDR3 is CASSLSWDTYGQYF. CDR3 coding DNA: TGTGCCAGCAGTTTATCTTGGGACACCTACGGGCAGTACTTC.

This clonotype was seen many times. V and J are TRBV9 and TRBJ1-1; 8 bases map to TRBD1. The germline CDR1 and CDR2 sequences are SGDLS and YYNGEE. The CDR3 has 14 residues. The V segment lost 4 bases and the J segment 4 bases; nucleotides outside the gene matches: 6. In DNA, the CDR3 is TGTGCCAGCAGCACACTCACAGGGGGCACTGAAGCTTTCTTT. This translates into CASSTLTGGTEAFF.

In its sample, this clonotype was seen many times. This chain uses TRBV20-1 with TRBJ2-1; 9 bases agree with TRBD1. Unmatched junction bases numbered 8, after V lost 6 bases and J lost 8 bases. The CDR3 totals 13 residues. Per germline, CDR1 DFQATT and CDR2 SNEGSKA (reference sequence). CDR3 bases: TGCAGTGCCGCCACACAGGGGGCCTATGAGCAGTTCTTC. Its protein product is CSAATQGAYEQFF.

The genes are TRBV28 and TRBJ1-5; no clear D. Trimming took 5 bases from V and 5 from J, leaving 16 bases between them. This CDR3 is 15 amino acids long. Germline-derived CDR1 and CDR2 are MDHEN and SYDVKM. The CDR3 DNA follows: TGTGCCAGCAGTCCTGAGACGTTGCTCGATCAGCCCCAGCATTTT. Translating gives CASSPETLLDQPQHF.

This clonotype was observed many times. V and J are TRBV7-9 and TRBJ2-3, with no clear D. V lost 4 bases, J lost 8 bases, and 10 bases lay in between. Germline V lookup: CDR1 SEHNR, CDR2 FQNEAQ (reference sequence). CDR3 length equals 12 residues. CDR3 in DNA: TGTGCCAGCAGCTCAACCGTAGGTACGCAGTATTTT. Amino acids: CASSSTVGTQYF. Full variable domain (missing parts from reference TRBV7-9 and TRBJ2-3): DTGVSQNPRHKITKRGQNVTFRCDPISEHNRLYWYRQTLGQGPEFLTYFQNEAQLEKSRLLSDRFSAERPKGSFSTLEIQRTEQGDSAMYLCASSSTVGTQYFGPGTRLTVL.

The chain has TRBV5-1 and TRBJ1-1, with 7 nucleotides matching TRBD1. Germline assignment: CDR1 SGHRS and CDR2 YFSETQ. The CDR3 is 15 residues long. V was pared by 0 bases and J by 3 bases, with 5 bases of the junction left unmatched. CDR3 residues: CASSLAGDRDTEAFF. The CDR3 coding sequence is TGCGCCAGCAGCTTGGCGGGGGACAGAGACACTGAAGCTTTCTTT.

Points on this clonotype: One base away lies a much larger clone, so this may be a sequencing read error. The rearrangement links TRBV5-1 to TRBJ2-1; tentatively, D is TRBD1 (6 bases). Germline CDR1 reads SGHRS; CDR2 reads YFSETQ. CDR3 length equals 15 residues. Here the CDR3 reads CASTRDISFYSEQFF. As DNA, the CDR3 is TGCGCCAGCACCCGGGACATAAGCTTCTACAGTGAGCAGTTCTTC.

This chain joins TRBV7-9 and TRBJ1-5, with TRBD1 as a possible D gene (5 bases). V was trimmed by 5 bases and J by 6 bases, leaving 14 bases between them. Germline-derived CDR1 and CDR2 are SEHNR and FQNEAQ (reference sequence). This CDR3 comprises 14 residues. CDR3 amino acids: CASSPPGVPQPQHF. The DNA of the CDR3 is TGTGCCAGCAGCCCACCGGGGGTACCTCAGCCCCAGCATTTT.

This clonotype was found many times. The chain joins TRBV11-2 to TRBJ2-3; D ambiguous. The germline V and J ends were trimmed by 0 bases and 2 bases, with 3 bases remaining between them. The CDR3 length is 13 residues. Germline V gene data show CDR1 as SGHAT and CDR2 as FQNNGV. The CDR3 protein is CASSLDSTDTQYF. The CDR3 nucleotides are TGTGCCAGCAGCTTAGATTCCACAGATACGCAGTATTTT. Drawing the rest from reference TRBV11-2 and TRBJ2-3, the complete variable domain is EAGVAQSPRYKIIEKRQSVAFWCNPISGHATLYWYQQILGQGPKLLIQFQNNGVVDDSQLPKDRFSAERLKGVDSTLKIQPAKLEDSAVYLCASSLDSTDTQYFGPGTRLTVL.

The chain couples TRBV11-3 to TRBJ2-1; TRBD2 agrees at 9 bases. The CDR3 has 16 residues. Looked up from germline, CDR1 is SGHNT and CDR2 is YENEEA. J was trimmed by 8 bases and V by 7 bases; bases with no gene match: 15. This CDR3 is CASTLLLAGKGDEQFF. CDR3 DNA: TGTGCCAGCACCCTTCTGCTAGCGGGAAAGGGGGATGAGCAGTTCTTC.

This clonotype was seen a handful of times. The chain combines TRBV28 with TRBJ1-4; D gene unclear. The CDR3 is 18 amino acids. CDR1 is MDHEN and CDR2 is SYDVKM in the germline V gene. The V gene lost 5 bases and the J gene lost 1 base, with 20 bases spanning the gap. This CDR3 reads CASSLLTRRVVTNEKLFF. The CDR3 nucleotides are TGTGCCAGCAGTCTACTAACACGGCGGGTGGTAACTAATGAAAAACTGTTTTTT.

The chain carries TRBV6-9 and TRBJ2-1, with D possibly being TRBD1 or TRBD2 (5 bases each). Germline V gene sequence: CDR1 MNHGY, CDR2 SVAAGI. This CDR3 region has 14 residues. The V end lost 3 bases, the J end lost 3 bases, and 9 bases lay between the germline ends. As DNA, the CDR3 is TGTGCCAGCAGTTACGGGACGATCTACAATGAGCAGTTCTTC. It yields the protein CASSYGTIYNEQFF.

The rearrangement joins TRBV29-1 to TRBJ2-7; no firm D call. The CDR3 extends over 12 amino acids. Per the germline V gene, CDR1 is SQVTM and CDR2 is ANQGSEA. With 6 bases removed from V and 3 bases from J, the gap between germline ends came to 12 bases. CDR3 nucleotides: TGCAGCGTCATGTATTCCCGCTACGAGCAGTACTTC. It specifies CSVMYSRYEQYF.

The rearrangement links TRBV28 to TRBJ1-1, with 7 nucleotides matching TRBD1. From germline, CDR1 is MDHEN and CDR2 SYDVKM. V trimming: 7 bases; J trimming: 3 bases; junction bases outside the gene matches: 11. This CDR3 has 15 amino acids. The CDR3 nucleotides are TGTGCCAGCAATATGCCAGGGGGGGGATACACTGAAGCTTTCTTT. This sequence encodes CASNMPGGGYTEAFF.

The genes are TRBV6-5 and TRBJ2-7; the D is unclear. Germline values: CDR1 MNHEY, CDR2 SVGAGI. CDR3 length: 13 amino acids. V lost 4 bases and J 0 bases, leaving 7 bases between the germline ends. Here the CDR3 DNA reads TGTGCCAGCAGTTGGGCCCTCTCCTACGAGCAGTACTTC. Translating it yields CASSWALSYEQYF.

Many counts were recorded for this clonotype. CDR3 sequence reads: CASSSQGTEDRETQYF. CDR3 nucleotide sequence: TGTGCCAGCAGCTCCCAGGGGACTGAGGATAGGGAGACCCAGTACTTC. The genes are TRBV11-2 and TRBJ2-5, with D perhaps given as TRBD1 or TRBD2 (6 bases each). Germline lookup yields CDR1 SGHAT and CDR2 FQNNGV. The V gene lost 4 bases and the J gene lost 5 bases, with 20 bases spanning the gap. The CDR3 extends over 16 amino acids.

This clonotype appeared many times. This rearrangement joins TRBV5-5 to TRBJ1-2; D is undetermined. This CDR3 spans 13 amino acids. Germline V CDR1 and CDR2: SGHKS, YYEKEE (reference sequence). Trimming took 3 bases from V and 4 from J, leaving 10 bases between them. The CDR3 DNA reads as TGTGCCAGCAGCTCGCAGGTTTTCTATGGCTACACCTTC. This codes for CASSSQVFYGYTF.

At least ten counts were recorded for this clonotype. The chain is built from TRBV20-1 and TRBJ2-7; D gene ambiguous. Trimming removed 3 bases at V and 3 bases at J, with 9 bases between. The germline CDR1 and CDR2 sequences are DFQATT and SNEGSKA (reference sequence). This CDR3 is built from 12 residues. CDR3 sequence reads: CSASYGFYEQYF. DNA for the CDR3: TGCAGTGCTAGTTATGGTTTCTACGAGCAGTACTTC.